This T cell receptor beta chain was captured by sequencing in a study of vaccination and CD4 T cells after COVID-19. As for the study in general: Controls had a CEFX pool, an HIV-1 Nef pool, or no peptide added.

The CDR3 length is 17 residues. V was pared by 1 base and J by 2 bases, with 15 bases between. Germline V gene sequence: CDR1 MNHNS, CDR2 SASEGT. Specified treatment: approximately 9-day PBMC culture with coronavirus spike peptide pools or control peptides (ViraFEST assay). This clonotype came up a few times. What it recognizes is unknown. The Oncomine TCR Beta short-read assay was applied to DNA of cultured CD4+ T cells. In TCRdb, the PCR reads were re-called with MiXCR into one record per CDR3 protein. The table has over 10,000 distinct CDR3 sequences, under 75% seen once; the top ten hold roughly a sixth.

V usage is TRBV6-1 and J usage is TRBJ1-5, with D unclear. Sequencing was performed on CD4+ T cells from blood, cultured in vitro. The origin of this receptor is a human donor who had recovered from COVID-19. CDR3 DNA sequence: TGTGCCAGCAGTGAAGGGGTCGTTGGGGTTGGCAATCAGCCCCAGCATTTT. The encoded protein is CASSEGVVGVGNQPQHF.